The 27 T cell receptor beta chains below were found in one sample sequenced in a study of metastatic and nonmetastatic thyroid tumors. No patient had received any treatment before thyroid surgery. TCRdb re-processed the PCR reads through MiXCR. The sample has about 69,000 clones, 13% to 15% seen once. The sequenced material came from blood. The receptors were sampled from a male donor with papillary thyroid cancer or a benign thyroid nodule (not recorded which). Some clones in this sample may be carry-over from other donors' samples.

The sample holds many counts of this clone. The chain has TRBV4-1 and TRBJ1-1; 10 bases line up with TRBD1. The CDR3 length is 13 residues. J was trimmed by 10 bases and V by 4 bases; bases with no gene match: 6. In germline, CDR1 is MGHRA, CDR2 YSYEKL. The DNA of the CDR3 is TGCGCCAGCAGCCTAAACCGGGACAGGGGAGCTTTCTTT. This gives the protein CASSLNRDRGAFF.

In its sample, this clone was seen many times. The chain carries TRBV18 and TRBJ2-5; a weak D match, TRBD2 (5 bases). The CDR3 has 13 amino acids. V lost 6 bases to trimming and J lost 5 bases, with 13 bases between them. Per germline, CDR1 KGHSH and CDR2 LQKENI. The CDR3 sequence is CASSPRVGETQYF. In DNA form, the CDR3 reads TGTGCCAGCTCCCCGAGGGTCGGGGAGACCCAGTACTTC.

Details on this clone: The sample contains more than one DNA sequence encoding this CDR3. The rearrangement links TRBV3-1 to TRBJ2-2, with unresolved D. V was trimmed by 3 bases and J by 0 bases, leaving 14 bases between them. Per the germline V gene, CDR1 is LGHDT and CDR2 is YNNKEL (reference sequence). CDR3 length: 17 residues. As DNA, the CDR3 is TGTGCCAGCAGCCACGGTAGTGGCAATACGAACACCGGGGAGCTGTTTTTT. Its translation is CASSHGSGNTNTGELFF. The full variable domain, in which reference TRBV3-1 and TRBJ2-2 provide the parts outside the CDR3, is DTAVSQTPKYLVTQMGNDKSIKCEQNLGHDTMYWYKQDSKKFLKIMFSYNNKELIINETVPNRFSPKSPDKAHLNLHINSLELGDSAVYFCASSHGSGNTNTGELFFGEGSRLTVL.

The rearrangement links TRBV20-1 to TRBJ2-7; 9 positions match TRBD2. After removal of 6 bases from V and 4 bases from J, the junction contained 10 bases not matched to a gene. Germline assignment: CDR1 DFQATT and CDR2 SNEGSKA (reference sequence). The CDR3 is 14 residues long. For the CDR3, the DNA is TGCAGTGCAATGACTAGCGGTAGGGTATACGAGCAGTACTTC. Protein product: CSAMTSGRVYEQYF.

A note on this clone: This may stem from a read error, because a much larger clone lies one nucleotide away. The chain carries TRBV4-1 and TRBJ2-3; no clear D gene. The CDR3 extends over 14 amino acids. CDR1 and CDR2 from the germline V gene are MGHRA and YSYEKL. Between the trimmed V and J ends, which lost 2 bases and 2 bases, there was a span of 8 bases. This chain's CDR3 is CASSQYGFTDTQYF. The CDR3, as DNA: TGCGCCAGCAGCCAATACGGGTTCACAGATACGCAGTATTTT.

This clone was observed many times. J is TRBJ2-1 and V is TRBV19, with 8 positions matching TRBD1. This CDR3 region has 13 residues. Germline V lookup: CDR1 LNHDA, CDR2 SQIVND (reference sequence). Trimming at V came to 9 bases and at J to 4 bases, leaving 5 bases not matched to a gene. CDR3 sequence: CASDRGYYNEQFF. The CDR3 bases are TGTGCCAGCGACAGGGGTTATTACAATGAGCAGTTCTTC.

About this clone itself: A much bigger clone sits one base away, suggesting this may be a read error. At the DNA level, this CDR3 is encoded by other sequences in the same sample as well. The chain uses TRBV15 and TRBJ1-5; the D gene is possibly TRBD1 (6 bases). The CDR3 is made up of 17 amino acids. In germline, CDR1 is LNHNV, CDR2 YYDKDF (reference sequence). V was trimmed by 0 bases and J by 4 bases, leaving 16 bases between them. The chain's CDR3 is CATSRDPPGEGNQPQHF. The CDR3 coding sequence is TGTGCCACCAGCAGAGATCCACCAGGGGAGGGAAATCAGCCCCAGCATTTT.

This clone was detected many times. An end of the junction does not agree with germline; a read error may underlie this. The identical CDR3 is also encoded by other nucleotide sequences in the sample. The genes are TRBV24-1 and TRBJ2-2; D gene uncertain. The CDR3 sequence is 14 residues long. CDR1 and CDR2 (germline): KGHDR, SFDVKD. The CDR3 DNA is TGCGCCACCAGTGATTTGCTGGACACCGGGGAGCTGTTTTTT. Its protein is CATSDLLDTGELFF.

This clone was picked up many times. The chain uses TRBV4-1 and TRBJ2-1, with 8 bases aligning to TRBD2. This CDR3 region has 17 residues. With V trimmed by 1 base and J by 5 bases, 10 bases remained unmatched. Germline assignment: CDR1 MGHRA and CDR2 YSYEKL. The CDR3 region has the DNA TGCGCCAGCAGCCAAGGCCCAAGCGGGAGCCGGGACAATGAGCAGTTCTTC. As protein: CASSQGPSGSRDNEQFF.

This clone was observed at least ten times. The chain carries TRBV11-2 and TRBJ2-1; D unresolved. This CDR3 has 11 residues. Trimming took 2 bases from V and 8 from J, leaving 4 bases between them. CDR1 is SGHAT, CDR2 FQNNGV, per germline. In nucleotides, the CDR3 is TGTGCCAGCAGCTTAAAGCATGAGCAGTTCTTC. Encoded protein: CASSLKHEQFF. The full variable domain, rest sourced from reference TRBV11-2 and TRBJ2-1, is EAGVAQSPRYKIIEKRQSVAFWCNPISGHATLYWYQQILGQGPKLLIQFQNNGVVDDSQLPKDRFSAERLKGVDSTLKIQPAKLEDSAVYLCASSLKHEQFFGPGTRLTVL.

In this sample, this clone turned up a few times. A read error is possible here, since a much larger clone lies one base away. V gene TRBV10-3 combines with J gene TRBJ2-5; TRBD2 matches at 12 bases. Looked up from germline, CDR1 is ENHRY and CDR2 is SYGVKD. This CDR3 comprises 17 residues. The CDR3 loop is CAISEPSSGRDQDTQYF. For the CDR3, the DNA is TGTGCCATCAGTGAGCCCTCTAGCGGGAGGGACCAAGATACCCAGTACTTC.

This clone was seen just once. The chain links TRBV2 to TRBJ2-1, with TRBD1 as a possible D gene (6 bases). Trimming left V 3 bases short and J 4 bases short, with 28 bases between. The CDR3 extends over 20 amino acids. CDR1 and CDR2 (germline): SNHLY, FYNNEI. The CDR3 here is CASSDPDSPSLEDEYNEQFF. The CDR3 nucleotides are TGTGCCAGCAGTGATCCGGACAGCCCGTCTCTTGAGGACGAATACAATGAGCAGTTCTTC.

This clone was observed a handful of times. V gene TRBV4-3 combines with J gene TRBJ2-4; no definite D call. The CDR3 spans 15 residues. V was shortened by 2 bases and J by 0 bases, with 8 bases between the two germline ends. From germline, CDR1 is LGHNA and CDR2 YSLEER. The CDR3 DNA follows: TGCGCCAGCAGCCAATGGGCCGAAGCCAAAAACATTCAGTACTTC. Encoded protein: CASSQWAEAKNIQYF.

This clone was seen ten or more times. V usage is TRBV5-1 and J usage is TRBJ1-1, with D possibly being TRBD1 (6 bases). Looked up from germline, CDR1 is SGHRS and CDR2 is YFSETQ. The CDR3 has 13 amino acids. V was pared by 0 bases and J by 7 bases, with 10 bases between. The CDR3 here is CASSLGGRDEAFF. The CDR3 DNA follows: TGCGCCAGCAGCTTGGGGGGGCGAGATGAAGCTTTCTTT. The variable domain in full, with the rest retrieved from reference TRBV5-1 and TRBJ1-1, is KAGVTQTPRYLIKTRGQQVTLSCSPISGHRSVSWYQQTPGQGLQFLFEYFSETQRNKGNFPGRFSGRQFSNSRSEMNVSTLELGDSALYLCASSLGGRDEAFFGQGTRLTVV.

A remark on this clone: A much larger clone differs from this one at a single base, so this may be a read error. At the DNA level, this CDR3 is encoded by other sequences in the same sample as well. The CDR3, as DNA: TGCAGCGTACCTGGACAGGGGGTCTATGGCTACACCTTC. The encoded protein is CSVPGQGVYGYTF. The rearrangement uses TRBV29-1 and TRBJ1-2; 10 nucleotides match TRBD1. This CDR3 has 13 residues. From germline, CDR1 is SQVTM and CDR2 ANQGSEA. Germline trimming cut 6 bases from V and 4 bases from J; bases unmatched to any gene: 5.

As for this clone: The junction differs from germline at one of its ends, possibly a read error. The sample has other DNA sequences that encode this CDR3 too. V is TRBV12-3 or TRBV12-4 and J is TRBJ1-1; D gene uncertain. This CDR3 region has 17 residues. This CDR3 is CASTPWPSRGPNTEAFF. The CDR3, as DNA: TGTGCCAGCACTCCCTGGCCCTCACGGGGTCCGAACACTGAAGCCTTCTTT.

This clone turned up a few times. This may stem from a read error, because a much larger clone lies one nucleotide away. It is likely a read error, because the conserved phenylalanine at the end of the CDR3 is missing. V and J are TRBV11-1 and TRBJ1-3, with TRBD1 matching 8 bases. This CDR3 is built from 16 residues. The V segment lost 5 bases and the J segment 0 bases; nucleotides outside the gene matches: 6. Germline CDR1 is SGHAT and CDR2 is FQDESV (reference sequence). The CDR3 sequence: CASSLWDRRSGNTIYS. As DNA, the CDR3 is TGTGCCAGCAGCCTGTGGGACAGGCGCTCTGGAAACACCATATATTCT.

The genes are TRBV5-1 and TRBJ2-1; 11 nucleotides match TRBD2. The CDR3 has 18 amino acids. CDR1 is SGHRS, CDR2 YFSETQ, per germline. Unmatched junction bases numbered 8, after V lost 1 base and J lost 2 bases. The CDR3 region is CASSLLTSGMRAYNEQFF. The CDR3 DNA sequence: TGCGCCAGCAGCTTGTTGACTAGCGGGATGCGGGCCTACAATGAGCAGTTCTTC.

The rearrangement links TRBV3-1 to TRBJ2-7, with 7 bases that match TRBD2. V shed 0 bases, J shed 5 bases, and the junction held 7 bases outside the gene matches. This CDR3 has 15 residues. Germline CDR1 LGHDT, CDR2 YNNKEL (reference sequence). CDR3 residues: CASSQDVTSWDEQYF. Here the CDR3 DNA reads TGTGCCAGCAGCCAAGACGTGACTAGCTGGGACGAGCAGTACTTC.

This clone occurred many times. The chain combines TRBV28 with TRBJ1-4, with D tentatively TRBD1 (5 bases). The CDR3 is 13 amino acids. The germline V gene encodes CDR1 MDHEN and CDR2 SYDVKM. V gave up 11 bases and J gave up 5 bases, with 15 bases separating them. CDR3 sequence: CAVTGSHNEKLFF. CDR3 nucleotide sequence: TGTGCCGTAACAGGATCCCACAATGAAAAACTGTTTTTT. The complete variable domain, with remaining parts taken from reference TRBV28 and TRBJ1-4, reads DVKVTQSSRYLVKRTGEKVFLECVQDMDHENMFWYRQDPGLGLRLIYFSYDVKMKEKGDIPEGYSVSREKKERFSLILESASTNQTSMYLCAVTGSHNEKLFFGSGTQLSVL.

This clone was found many times. V gene TRBV20-1 combines with J gene TRBJ2-1; D gene unclear. Germline V gene data show CDR1 as DFQATT and CDR2 as SNEGSKA (reference sequence). The V end was cut by 0 bases, the J end by 6 bases, with 6 bases between. There are 12 residues in the CDR3. The CDR3 DNA reads as TGCAGTGCTAGAGATAGAAGCAATGAGCAGTTCTTC. Translated, it gives CSARDRSNEQFF.

This clone has ten or more counts. At one end, the junction sequence differs from germline, possibly due to a read error. The chain links TRBV7-7 to TRBJ2-5; D remains ambiguous. The CDR3 loop spans 13 amino acids. Looked up from germline, CDR1 is SSHAT and CDR2 is FNYEAQ (reference sequence). The CDR3: CASSLGSRETQYF. The CDR3 coding sequence is TGTGCTAGCAGCTTGGGGTCGAGGGAGACCCAGTACTTC.

This clone was counted at least ten times. The rearrangement links TRBV10-3 to TRBJ1-1; no definite D call. The V and J ends lost 3 bases and 2 bases respectively, with 7 bases between them. The V gene's germline CDR1 is ENHRY and CDR2 SYGVKD. The CDR3 consists of 13 residues. CDR3 bases: TGTGCCATCAGTGACCCGGATAACACTGAAGCTTTCTTT. Its translation: CAISDPDNTEAFF.

The chain joins TRBV6-1 to TRBJ2-7; D is undetermined. The V end was cut by 1 base, the J end by 1 base, with 8 bases between. This CDR3 has 14 residues. Germline assignment: CDR1 MNHNS and CDR2 SASEGT. As DNA, the CDR3 is TGTGCCAGCAGTGAAGATGTCAGATCCTACGAGCAGTACTTC. It translates to CASSEDVRSYEQYF.

This clone was found once. This chain links TRBV20-1 with TRBJ2-3; possible D gene TRBD2, 5 bases. The V gene lost 1 base and the J gene lost 2 bases, with 16 bases spanning the gap. The germline V gene encodes CDR1 DFQATT and CDR2 SNEGSKA (reference sequence). The CDR3 is made up of 16 amino acids. CDR3 loop: CSARGRLAEFTDTQYF. As DNA, the CDR3 is TGCAGTGCTAGAGGTCGGCTAGCTGAATTCACAGATACGCAGTATTTT.

This clone was seen a few times. This may be a read error, as it is one base from a much larger clone. The V gene is TRBV5-1, the J gene TRBJ1-4, with 7 bases matching TRBD1. This CDR3 spans 15 amino acids. Germline-derived CDR1 and CDR2 are SGHRS and YFSETQ. CDR3 in DNA: TGCGCCAGCAGCTTGTTGACAGGGAGGGGTGAAAAACTGGTTTTT. Translating gives CASSLLTGRGEKLVF.

This clone was observed many times. The genes are TRBV20-1 and TRBJ2-1; 10 nucleotides agree with TRBD2. The junction had 8 bases not matched to a gene; V was cut back by 6 bases and J by 3 bases. The CDR3 totals 15 residues. Germline CDR1 and CDR2: DFQATT and SNEGSKA (reference sequence). The CDR3 protein is CSANPASGSYNEQFF. In DNA, the CDR3 is TGCAGTGCCAACCCCGCTAGCGGGAGCTACAATGAGCAGTTCTTC.